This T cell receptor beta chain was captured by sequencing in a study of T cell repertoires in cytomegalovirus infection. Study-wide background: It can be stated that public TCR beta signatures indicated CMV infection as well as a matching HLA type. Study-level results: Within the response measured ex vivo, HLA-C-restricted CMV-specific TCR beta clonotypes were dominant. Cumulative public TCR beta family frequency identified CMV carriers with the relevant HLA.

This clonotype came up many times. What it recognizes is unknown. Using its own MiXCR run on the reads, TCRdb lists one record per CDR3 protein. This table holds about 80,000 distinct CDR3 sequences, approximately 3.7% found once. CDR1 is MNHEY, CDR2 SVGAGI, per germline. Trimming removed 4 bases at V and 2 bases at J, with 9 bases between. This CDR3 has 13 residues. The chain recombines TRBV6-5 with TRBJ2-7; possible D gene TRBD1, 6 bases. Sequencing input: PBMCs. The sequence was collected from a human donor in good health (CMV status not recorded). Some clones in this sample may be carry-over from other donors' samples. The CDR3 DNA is TGTGCCAGCAGTTTGGACAGCCCCTACGAGCAGTACTTC. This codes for CASSLDSPYEQYF.